This T cell receptor (beta chain) is from a study of PD-L1 blockade in urothelial cancer. About the study: As for prior chemotherapy regimens, patients had received 0 to 3. Median T cell yield from blood was approximately 150,000.

Stated time point: pretreatment peripheral blood. Patients suffered from locally advanced or metastatic urothelial carcinoma. Sample numbers ranged from 1 to 8 per patient, encompassing pretreatment and on-treatment collections. Sequencing used immunoSEQ multiplex PCR; TCRdb keeps in-frame clones, though not all of them. Among fewer than 50,000 clones listed, 84% were seen once. Between the trimmed V and J ends, which lost 4 bases and 5 bases, there was a span of 8 bases. The CDR3 has 12 residues. From germline, CDR1 is ENHRY and CDR2 SYGVKD. This chain links TRBV10-3 with TRBJ2-5; no clear D gene. This material consisted of PBMCs, taken around atezolizumab (anti-PD-L1) treatment. The source is a man in his 70s with urothelial cancer. The DNA of the CDR3 is TGTGCCATCAGTGCCCAACGGGAGACCCAGTACTTC. Translation: CAISAQRETQYF.